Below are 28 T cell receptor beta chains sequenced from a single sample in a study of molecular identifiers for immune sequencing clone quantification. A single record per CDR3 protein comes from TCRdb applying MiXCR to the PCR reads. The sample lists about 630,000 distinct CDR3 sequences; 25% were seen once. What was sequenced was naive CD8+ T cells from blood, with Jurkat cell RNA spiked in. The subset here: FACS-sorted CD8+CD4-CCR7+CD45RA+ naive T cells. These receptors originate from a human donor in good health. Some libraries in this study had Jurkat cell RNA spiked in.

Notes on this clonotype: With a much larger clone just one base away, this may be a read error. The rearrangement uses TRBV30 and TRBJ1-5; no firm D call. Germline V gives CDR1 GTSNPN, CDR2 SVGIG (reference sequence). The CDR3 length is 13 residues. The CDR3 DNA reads TGTGTCGGAGTTCCCTTTAGCAATCAGCCCCAGCATTTT. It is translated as CVGVPFSNQPQHF.

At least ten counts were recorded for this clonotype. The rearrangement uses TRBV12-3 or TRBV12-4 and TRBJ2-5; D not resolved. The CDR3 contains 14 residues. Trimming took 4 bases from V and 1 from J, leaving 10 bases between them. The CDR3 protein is CASSWTSLQETQYF. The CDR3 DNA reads TGTGCCAGCAGTTGGACGAGTCTCCAAGAGACCCAGTACTTC.

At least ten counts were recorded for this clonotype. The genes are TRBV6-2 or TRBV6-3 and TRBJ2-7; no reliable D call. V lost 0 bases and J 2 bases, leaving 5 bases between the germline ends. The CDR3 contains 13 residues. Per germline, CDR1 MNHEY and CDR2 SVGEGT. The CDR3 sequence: CASSYSYTYEQYF. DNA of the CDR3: TGTGCCAGCAGTTACTCGTACACCTACGAGCAGTACTTC.

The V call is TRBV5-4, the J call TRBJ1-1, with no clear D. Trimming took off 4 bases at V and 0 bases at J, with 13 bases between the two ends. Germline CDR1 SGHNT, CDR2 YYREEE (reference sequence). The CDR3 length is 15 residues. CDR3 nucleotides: TGTGCCAGCAGCAGAGCCAGTAACTTGAACACTGAAGCTTTCTTT. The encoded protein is CASSRASNLNTEAFF.

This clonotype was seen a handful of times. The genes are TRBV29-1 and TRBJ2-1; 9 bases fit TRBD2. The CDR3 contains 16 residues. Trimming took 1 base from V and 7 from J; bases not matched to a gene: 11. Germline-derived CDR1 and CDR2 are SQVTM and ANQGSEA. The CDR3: CSVEVIGLAGQNEQFF. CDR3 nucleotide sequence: TGCAGCGTTGAAGTCATTGGGCTAGCGGGACAGAATGAGCAGTTCTTC.

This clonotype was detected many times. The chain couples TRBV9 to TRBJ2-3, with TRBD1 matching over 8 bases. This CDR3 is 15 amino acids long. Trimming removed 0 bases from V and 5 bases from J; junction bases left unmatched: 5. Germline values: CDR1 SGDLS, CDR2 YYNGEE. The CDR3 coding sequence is TGTGCCAGCAGCGTAGCAGGACAGGGAGGAGATACGCAGTATTTT. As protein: CASSVAGQGGDTQYF.

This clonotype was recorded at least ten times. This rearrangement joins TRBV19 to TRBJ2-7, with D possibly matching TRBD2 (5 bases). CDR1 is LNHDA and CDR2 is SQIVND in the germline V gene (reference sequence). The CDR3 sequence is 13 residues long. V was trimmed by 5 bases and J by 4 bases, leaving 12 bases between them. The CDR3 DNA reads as TGTGCCAGTAGTTCCGGACTCAAGTACGAGCAGTACTTC. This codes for CASSSGLKYEQYF.

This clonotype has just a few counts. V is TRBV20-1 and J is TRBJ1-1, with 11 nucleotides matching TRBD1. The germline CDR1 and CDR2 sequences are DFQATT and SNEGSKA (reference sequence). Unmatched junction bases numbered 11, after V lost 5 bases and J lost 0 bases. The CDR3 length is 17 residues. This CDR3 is CSAPWTGGNSLNTEAFF. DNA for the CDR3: TGCAGTGCTCCATGGACAGGGGGCAATTCTCTGAACACTGAAGCTTTCTTT.

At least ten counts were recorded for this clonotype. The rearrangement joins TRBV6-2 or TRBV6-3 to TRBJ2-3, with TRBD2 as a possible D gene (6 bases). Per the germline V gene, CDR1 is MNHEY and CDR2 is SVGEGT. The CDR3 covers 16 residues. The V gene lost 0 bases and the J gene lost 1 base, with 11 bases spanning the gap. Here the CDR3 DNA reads TGTGCCAGCAGTTACTCCCGCGGGGATGGCACAGATACGCAGTATTTT. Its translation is CASSYSRGDGTDTQYF.

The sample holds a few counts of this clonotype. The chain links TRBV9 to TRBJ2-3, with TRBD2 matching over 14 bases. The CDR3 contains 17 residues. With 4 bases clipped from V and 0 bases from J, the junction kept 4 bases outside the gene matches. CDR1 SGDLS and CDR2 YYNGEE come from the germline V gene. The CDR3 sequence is CASSRGLAGASTDTQYF. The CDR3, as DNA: TGTGCCAGCAGCAGGGGACTAGCGGGGGCGAGCACAGATACGCAGTATTTT.

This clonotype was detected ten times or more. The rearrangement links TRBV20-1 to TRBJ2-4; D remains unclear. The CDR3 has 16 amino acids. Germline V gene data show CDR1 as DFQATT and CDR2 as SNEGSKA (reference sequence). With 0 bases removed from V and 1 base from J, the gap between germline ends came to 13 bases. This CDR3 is CSARDRDGVAKNIQYF. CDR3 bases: TGCAGTGCTAGAGATAGGGATGGGGTCGCCAAAAACATTCAGTACTTC.

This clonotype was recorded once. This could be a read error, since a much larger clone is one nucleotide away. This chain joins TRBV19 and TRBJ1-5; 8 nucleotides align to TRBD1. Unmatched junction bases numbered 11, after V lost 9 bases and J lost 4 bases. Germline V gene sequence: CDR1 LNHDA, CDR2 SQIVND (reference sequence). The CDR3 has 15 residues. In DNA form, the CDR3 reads TGTGCCAGAAGAGTAGGACAGGGATTGAATCAGCCCCAGCATTTT. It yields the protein CARRVGQGLNQPQHF.

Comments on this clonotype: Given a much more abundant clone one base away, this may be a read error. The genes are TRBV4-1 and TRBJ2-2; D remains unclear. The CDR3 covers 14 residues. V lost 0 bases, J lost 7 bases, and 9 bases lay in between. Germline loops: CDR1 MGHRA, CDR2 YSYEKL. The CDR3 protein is CASSQEKNGGELFF. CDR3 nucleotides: TGCGCCAGCAGCCAAGAAAAGAATGGCGGGGAGCTGTTTTTT.

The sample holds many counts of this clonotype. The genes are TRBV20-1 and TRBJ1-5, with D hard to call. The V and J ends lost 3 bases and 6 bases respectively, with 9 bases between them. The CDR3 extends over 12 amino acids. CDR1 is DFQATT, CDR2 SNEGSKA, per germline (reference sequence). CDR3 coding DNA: TGCAGTGCTAGTACGGGGTTTCAGCCCCAGCATTTT. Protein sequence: CSASTGFQPQHF.

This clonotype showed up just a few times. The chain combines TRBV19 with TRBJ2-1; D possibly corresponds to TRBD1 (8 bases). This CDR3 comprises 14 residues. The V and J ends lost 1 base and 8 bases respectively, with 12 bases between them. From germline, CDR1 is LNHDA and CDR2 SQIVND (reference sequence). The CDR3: CASSIVTGGDEQFF. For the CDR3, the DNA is TGTGCCAGTAGTATAGTAACAGGGGGGGATGAGCAGTTCTTC.

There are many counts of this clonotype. CDR3 amino acids: CSARGARDRPPYEQYF. The CDR3 DNA is TGCAGTGCTAGAGGAGCACGGGACAGGCCTCCCTACGAGCAGTACTTC. The V call is TRBV20-1, the J call TRBJ2-7; 8 bases align to TRBD1. Per the germline V gene, CDR1 is DFQATT and CDR2 is SNEGSKA (reference sequence). CDR3 length equals 16 residues. V trimming: 1 base; J trimming: 2 bases; junction bases outside the gene matches: 10.

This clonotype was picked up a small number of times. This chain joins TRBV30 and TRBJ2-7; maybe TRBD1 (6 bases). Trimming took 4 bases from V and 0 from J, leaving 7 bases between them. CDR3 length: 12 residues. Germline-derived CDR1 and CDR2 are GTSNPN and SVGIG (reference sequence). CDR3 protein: CAWTDSSYEQYF. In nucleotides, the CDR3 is TGTGCCTGGACGGACAGCTCCTACGAGCAGTACTTC.

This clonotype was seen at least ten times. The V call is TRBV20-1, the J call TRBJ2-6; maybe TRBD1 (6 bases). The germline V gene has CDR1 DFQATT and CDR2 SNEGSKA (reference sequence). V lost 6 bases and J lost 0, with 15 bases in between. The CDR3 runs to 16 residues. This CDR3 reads CSAPTGLFSGANVLTF. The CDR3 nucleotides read TGCAGTGCGCCGACAGGCTTGTTCTCTGGGGCCAACGTCCTGACTTTC.

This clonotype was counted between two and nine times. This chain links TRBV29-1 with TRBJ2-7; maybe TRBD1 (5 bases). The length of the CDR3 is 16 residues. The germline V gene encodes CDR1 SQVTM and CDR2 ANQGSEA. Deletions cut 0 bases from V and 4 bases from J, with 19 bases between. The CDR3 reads CSVEDFGAFGSYEQYF. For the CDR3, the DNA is TGCAGCGTTGAAGATTTTGGGGCATTCGGAAGTTACGAGCAGTACTTC.

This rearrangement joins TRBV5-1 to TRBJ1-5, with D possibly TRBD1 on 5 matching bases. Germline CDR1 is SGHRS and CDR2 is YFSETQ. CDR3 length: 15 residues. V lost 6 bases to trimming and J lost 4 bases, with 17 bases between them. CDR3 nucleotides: TGCGCCAGCACCAAGCGGGGGGGTGCTAATCAGCCCCAGCATTTT. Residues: CASTKRGGANQPQHF.

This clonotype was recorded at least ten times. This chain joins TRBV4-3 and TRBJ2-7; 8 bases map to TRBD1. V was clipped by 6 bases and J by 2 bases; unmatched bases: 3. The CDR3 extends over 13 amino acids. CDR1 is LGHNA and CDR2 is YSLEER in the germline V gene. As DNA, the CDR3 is TGCGCCAGCAGTCCGGACAGGGCCTACGAGCAGTACTTC. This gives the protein CASSPDRAYEQYF.

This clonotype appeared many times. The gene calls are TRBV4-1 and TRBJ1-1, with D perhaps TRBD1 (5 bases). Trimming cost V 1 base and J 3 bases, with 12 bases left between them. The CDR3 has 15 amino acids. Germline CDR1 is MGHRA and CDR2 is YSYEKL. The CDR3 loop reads CASSQGGRLYTEAFF. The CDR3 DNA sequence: TGCGCCAGCAGCCAAGGGGGCAGGTTGTACACTGAAGCTTTCTTT.

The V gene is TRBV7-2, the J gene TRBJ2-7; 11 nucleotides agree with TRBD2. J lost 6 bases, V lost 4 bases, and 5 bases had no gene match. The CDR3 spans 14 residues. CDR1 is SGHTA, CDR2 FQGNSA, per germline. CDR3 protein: CASSSTSGSPEQYF. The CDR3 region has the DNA TGTGCCAGCAGCTCAACTAGCGGGAGTCCCGAGCAGTACTTC. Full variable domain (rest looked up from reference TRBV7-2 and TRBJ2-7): GAGVSQSPSNKVTEKGKDVELRCDPISGHTALYWYRQSLGQGLEFLIYFQGNSAPDKSGLPSDRFSAERTGGSVSTLTIQRTQQEDSAVYLCASSSTSGSPEQYFGPGTRLTVT.

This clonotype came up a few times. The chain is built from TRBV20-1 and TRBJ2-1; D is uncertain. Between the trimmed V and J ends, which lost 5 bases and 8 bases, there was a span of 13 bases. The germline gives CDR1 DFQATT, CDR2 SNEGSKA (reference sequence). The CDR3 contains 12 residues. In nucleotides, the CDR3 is TGCAGTGCTCTACGGATCGGCGATGAGCAGTTCTTC. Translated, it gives CSALRIGDEQFF.

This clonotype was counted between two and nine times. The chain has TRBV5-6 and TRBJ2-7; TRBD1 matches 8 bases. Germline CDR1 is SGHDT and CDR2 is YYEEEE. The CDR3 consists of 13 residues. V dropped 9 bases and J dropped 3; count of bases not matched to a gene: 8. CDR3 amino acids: CATHRGSSYEQYF. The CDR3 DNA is TGTGCCACTCACAGGGGGTCTAGCTACGAGCAGTACTTC.

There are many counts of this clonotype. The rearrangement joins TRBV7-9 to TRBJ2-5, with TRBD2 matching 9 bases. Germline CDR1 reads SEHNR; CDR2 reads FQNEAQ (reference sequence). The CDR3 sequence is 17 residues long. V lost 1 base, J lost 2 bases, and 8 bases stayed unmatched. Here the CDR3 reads CASSLVESLAGQETQYF. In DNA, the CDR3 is TGTGCCAGCAGCTTAGTAGAATCCCTAGCGGGGCAAGAGACCCAGTACTTC.

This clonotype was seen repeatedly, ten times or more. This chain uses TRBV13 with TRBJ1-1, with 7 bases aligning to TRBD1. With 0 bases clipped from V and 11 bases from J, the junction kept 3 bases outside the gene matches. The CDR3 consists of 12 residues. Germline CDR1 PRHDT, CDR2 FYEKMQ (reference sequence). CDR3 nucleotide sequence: TGTGCCAGCAGCTTAGGGACAGGGTACGCTTTCTTT. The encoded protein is CASSLGTGYAFF. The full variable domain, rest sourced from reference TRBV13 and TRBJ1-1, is AAGVIQSPRHLIKEKRETATLKCYPIPRHDTVYWYQQGPGQDPQFLISFYEKMQSDKGSIPDRFSAQQFSDYHSELNMSSLELGDSALYFCASSLGTGYAFFGQGTRLTVV.

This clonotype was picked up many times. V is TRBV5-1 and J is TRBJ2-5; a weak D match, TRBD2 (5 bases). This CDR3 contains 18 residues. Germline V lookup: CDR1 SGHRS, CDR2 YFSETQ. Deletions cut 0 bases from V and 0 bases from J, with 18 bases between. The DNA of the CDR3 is TGCGCCAGCAGCTTGGAGGTGTTGGGGTCGGGATACCAAGAGACCCAGTACTTC. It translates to CASSLEVLGSGYQETQYF.